The subject of this entry is one TCR beta chain. Its antigen is undetermined. The data stem from a study of naive and memory T cell subsets. This CDR3 has 17 amino acids. V lost 1 base and J 1 base, leaving 16 bases between the germline ends. CDR1 and CDR2 (germline): MGHRA, YSYEKL. Study conclusions and caveats: In naive cells, over 95% of TCR sequences were seen only once. Findings for naive and memory subsets could not be checked against ground truth. In CD4 and CD8 cells, diversity dropped from naive through EMRA.

Two oligonucleotides, mixed equimolar, formed the beta constant-region primer covering TRBC1 and TRBC2. Nested alpha and beta constant-region primers with the SP2 primer drove four PCR rounds on ligated cDNA. One entry per CDR3 protein results from TCRdb running MiXCR on the UMI-ligation and nested PCR reads. The data show 100,000 to 150,000 distinct CDR3 sequences, with 36% seen just once and approximately 0.9% held by the top ten. CMV status came from CD4+ T cell IFNgamma after overnight CMV lysate stimulation of fresh PBMCs. V and J are TRBV4-1 and TRBJ1-2, with D unclear. The sequence derives from a human donor in good health. The sample taken for sequencing was central memory CD4+ T cells from blood. The CDR3 is CASSQVGSGSVNYGYTF. CDR3 nucleotides: TGCGCCAGCAGCCAAGTTGGCTCGGGGTCGGTTAACTATGGCTACACCTTC.